The T cell receptor beta chain described here comes from a study of blood T cells in healthy people across ages. Concerning this clonotype itself: Antigen specificity is unknown.

Study-wide points: Across samples, TCR beta diversity tracked strongly with naive T cell percentage.

This CDR3 spans 14 amino acids. Germline CDR1 is DFQATT and CDR2 is SNEGSKA (reference sequence). V was pared by 3 bases and J by 5 bases, with 6 bases of the junction left unmatched. A sample-barcoded 5' primer and a J-beta primer mix were used in a second PCR of about 7 to 12 cycles. TCRdb passed the 5' RACE reads through MiXCR, listing each CDR3 protein once. The table shows hundreds of thousands of distinct CDR3 sequences, with 58% occurring only once. The chain has TRBV20-1 and TRBJ2-1; TRBD2 matches at 8 bases. What was sequenced was blood. The origin of this receptor is a man aged 30-40 years in good health. CDR3 in DNA: TGCAGTGCTAGGCACGGGAGGGCTCACAATGAGCAGTTCTTC. It encodes CSARHGRAHNEQFF.